The rows below give T cell receptor beta chains drawn from one sample of a study of T-cell memory formation after mild COVID-19. TCRdb ran MiXCR on the 5' RACE reads and lists one entry per CDR3 protein. The repertoire consists of 400,000 to 500,000 distinct CDR3 sequences, with roughly 18% occurring once and the leading ten covering around a fifth. Sequencing was carried out using PBMCs or a T cell subset sorted from them (not recorded which). These receptors were collected from a man aged 18 to 30 who had mild COVID-19 (a few samples of this study predate the infection). Cell type and time point are not known. The CDR3 runs from the conserved cysteine through the conserved F or W. The D gene is left open where the match is weak. The listing skips clone size in some rows; elsewhere it reads once, few, many or a size class.

j_call v_call clone_size d_call cdr3_nt cdr3_aa
TRBJ2-7 TRBV12-3/TRBV12-4 . . TGTGCCAGCACCCTCTTGGGCGAGCAGTACTTC CASTLLGEQYF
TRBJ2-3 TRBV4-2 . . TGTGCCAGCAGCCAAATCGGCGGTACAGATACGCAGTATTTT CASSQIGGTDTQYF
TRBJ1-5 TRBV7-3 . . TGTGCCAGCAGCTTAACACCTCATCAGCCCCAGCATTTT CASSLTPHQPQHF
TRBJ1-1 TRBV19 many . TGTGCCAGTAGTGACGGCGGGAGGACAGCAAACACTGAAGCTTTCTTT CASSDGGRTANTEAFF
TRBJ2-3 TRBV5-6 . . TGTGCCAGCAGCAAGGGGCCCTCGACTAGCACAGATACGCAGTATTTT CASSKGPSTSTDTQYF
TRBJ1-4 TRBV20-1 few TRBD1 TGCAGTGCTGCCGGGACAGGCGAAGAAAAACTGTTTTTT CSAAGTGEEKLFF
TRBJ2-5 TRBV6-6 few . TGTGCCAGCAGTGCCGGACTGGGGCAAATCGAAGAGACCCAGTACTTC CASSAGLGQIEETQYF
TRBJ2-7 TRBV20-1 . . TGCAGTGCTAGGGAGGTTACGGCCAGCGGGCAGTACTTC CSAREVTASGQYF
TRBJ1-2 TRBV20-1 . . TGCAGTGCTAGACCCCGCACGGATGGCTACACCTTC CSARPRTDGYTF
TRBJ1-1 TRBV29-1 few TRBD1 TGCAGCGTTGCACAGGGGCCGCGGACTGAAGCTTTCTTT CSVAQGPRTEAFF
TRBJ2-7 TRBV12-3/TRBV12-4 . . TGTGCCAGTGGATATGGGAGCTACGAGCAGTACTTC CASGYGSYEQYF
TRBJ2-3 TRBV5-5 many . TGTGCCAGCAGCGCTCACCTAGCGGATACGCAGTATTTT CASSAHLADTQYF
TRBJ2-1 TRBV6-6 many TRBD2 TGTGCCAGCAGTTTGGGACTAGCCGATGAGCAGTTCTTC CASSLGLADEQFF
TRBJ2-3 TRBV11-2 . TRBD2 TGTGCCAGCAGCTGGAGACTAGCCGATACGCAGTATTTT CASSWRLADTQYF
TRBJ2-7 TRBV4-1 few TRBD2 TGCGCCAGCAGCCTCCGCGGGGGGCCTTCCTCCTACGAGCAGTACTTC CASSLRGGPSSYEQYF
TRBJ2-4 TRBV20-1 . TRBD1 TGCAGTGCTGAACCCGGGACAGAGAAAAACATTCAGTACTTC CSAEPGTEKNIQYF
TRBJ1-4 TRBV6-4 . TRBD1 TGTGCCAGCAGCGTCAACAGGGGTGAAAAACTGTTTTTT CASSVNRGEKLFF
TRBJ2-3 TRBV6-6 few . TGTGCCAGCAGAACGATTAGCACAGATACGCAGTATTTT CASRTISTDTQYF
TRBJ2-1 TRBV7-9 . . TGTGCCACAGGGCCCCTCGCCACTTACAATGAGCAGTTCTTC CATGPLATYNEQFF
TRBJ1-1 TRBV12-3/TRBV12-4 few TRBD1 TGTGCCAGCAGGCTGGGACAGGCGAACACTGAAGCTTTCTTT CASRLGQANTEAFF
TRBJ1-4 TRBV5-1 . . TGCGCCAGCAGTGAGCCCGGGGCTGGGGGAAATGAAAAACTGTTTTTT CASSEPGAGGNEKLFF
TRBJ2-5 TRBV7-9 many TRBD2 TGTGCCAGCAGGCGCCTCGGGGGGAACGAGACCCAGTACTTC CASRRLGGNETQYF
TRBJ2-5 TRBV7-2 many . TGTGCCAGCAGCTTATCAGTTGAGACCCAGTACTTC CASSLSVETQYF
TRBJ2-1 TRBV25-1 few . TGTGCCAGCAGTGAACAAAACTACAATGAGCAGTTCTTC CASSEQNYNEQFF
TRBJ2-2 TRBV27 . . TGTGCCAGCAGTTTCGGGCAGGGGATAAGCGGGGAGCTGTTTTTT CASSFGQGISGELFF
TRBJ2-1 TRBV3-1 few TRBD2 TGTGCCAGCAGCCATCCCAGAGGAGGGACTACCTACAATGAGCAGTTCTTC CASSHPRGGTTYNEQFF
TRBJ1-4 TRBV18 . TRBD1 TGTGCCAGCTCACCACCGGACAGGGGAGGTGAAAAACTGTTTTTT CASSPPDRGGEKLFF